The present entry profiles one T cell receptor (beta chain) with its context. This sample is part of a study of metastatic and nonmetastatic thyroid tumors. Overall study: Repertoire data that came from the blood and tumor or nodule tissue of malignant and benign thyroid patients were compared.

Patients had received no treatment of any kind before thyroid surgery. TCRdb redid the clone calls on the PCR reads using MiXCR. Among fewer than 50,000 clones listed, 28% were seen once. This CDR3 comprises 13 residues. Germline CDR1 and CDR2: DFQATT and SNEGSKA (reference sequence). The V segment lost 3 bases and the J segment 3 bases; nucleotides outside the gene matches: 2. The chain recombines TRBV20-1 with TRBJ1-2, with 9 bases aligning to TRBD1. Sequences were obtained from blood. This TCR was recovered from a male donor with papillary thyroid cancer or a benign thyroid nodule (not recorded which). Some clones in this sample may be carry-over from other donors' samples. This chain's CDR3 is CSASTGGDYGYTF. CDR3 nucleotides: TGCAGTGCTAGCACAGGGGGCGACTATGGCTACACCTTC.